These 4 T cell receptor beta chains share one sample of origin, sequenced in a study of identical twins. TCRdb re-analysed the 5' RACE reads in MiXCR, keeping a single row per CDR3 protein. The table includes about 260,000 distinct CDR3 sequences, approximately 7% detected once. These same records also appear under a second study, on yellow fever vaccine responses in identical twins.

What was sequenced was memory (CD45RO+) T cells sorted from blood. Every receptor here comes from a woman aged 18-35 years in good health.

In its sample, this clonotype was seen many times. The CDR3 is CASSLRGSGRGIDTQYF. CDR3 nucleotides: TGTGCCAGCAGCCTAAGGGGAAGCGGCCGTGGAATAGATACGCAGTATTTT. The gene calls are TRBV27 and TRBJ2-3; D is possibly TRBD1 or TRBD2 (5 bases each). The V gene lost 6 bases and the J gene lost 5 bases, with 24 bases spanning the gap. This CDR3 comprises 17 residues. Looked up from germline, CDR1 is MNHEY and CDR2 is SMNVEV (reference sequence).

At least ten counts were recorded for this clonotype. The gene calls are TRBV12-3 or TRBV12-4 and TRBJ2-5, with 10 bases fitting TRBD2. Germline trimming cut 6 bases from V and 5 bases from J; bases unmatched to any gene: 9. This CDR3 has 15 residues. The CDR3 coding sequence is TGTGCCAGCAGCTCGACTAGCGGGTTTTGGGAGACCCAGTACTTC. Its protein is CASSSTSGFWETQYF.

This clonotype was seen more than once but under ten times. This chain uses TRBV10-2 with TRBJ1-2, with D hard to call. The CDR3 extends over 14 amino acids. Germline CDR1 reads WSHSY; CDR2 reads SAAADI. Trimming removed 1 base at V and 7 bases at J, with 13 bases between. The CDR3: CASSEFSAGGGYTF. In DNA, the CDR3 is TGCGCCAGCAGTGAGTTCTCAGCCGGAGGTGGCTACACCTTC.

The gene calls are TRBV3-1 and TRBJ1-2; D possibly corresponds to TRBD1 (5 bases). This CDR3 is 16 amino acids long. V was shortened by 0 bases and J by 3 bases, with 14 bases between the two germline ends. The germline gives CDR1 LGHDT, CDR2 YNNKEL (reference sequence). The DNA of the CDR3 is TGTGCCAGCAGCCAAGAGGGGCAGGGAGTGGACTATGGCTACACCTTC. Amino acids: CASSQEGQGVDYGYTF.